This TCR beta chain is drawn from a study of control samples from healthy donors and cancer patients. Germline V gives CDR1 LNHDA, CDR2 SQIVND (reference sequence). The germline V and J ends were trimmed by 8 bases and 4 bases, with 23 bases remaining between them. The CDR3 sequence is 17 residues long. Data came from immunoSEQ multiplex PCR; TCRdb stores just in-frame clones and leaves some out. The sample holds roughly 150,000 clones; 88% are singletons and the top ten take 1.5% to 2%. The sequenced sample consisted of blood. The receptor was derived from a man aged 18 to 35 in good health. V usage is TRBV19 and J usage is TRBJ2-2, with a tentative D call TRBD1 (5 bases). This CDR3 is CASRKSAPPRGTGELFF. The CDR3 DNA sequence: TGTGCCAGTCGAAAATCCGCTCCGCCTAGGGGCACCGGGGAGCTGTTTTTT.